The next 23 T cell receptor beta chains were all read from a single sample in a study of prognosis after radiotherapy for stage I lung cancer. Two-round multiplex PCR on genomic DNA was the method by which TCR beta CDR3 was amplified. During first-round PCR, primers specific to each TRBV and TRBJ gene were used. A single record per CDR3 protein comes from TCRdb applying MiXCR to the multiplex PCR reads. In the table there are 20,000 to 30,000 distinct CDR3 sequences, roughly 30% of which are singletons. The source was PBMCs, collected before or after stereotactic body radiation therapy (not recorded which). These receptors all stem from a donor of 50 years or more with non-small cell lung cancer.

This clonotype was counted many times. The chain joins TRBV20-1 to TRBJ1-4; possible D gene TRBD1, 5 bases. Trimming cost V 5 bases and J 8 bases, with 18 bases left between them. Germline V CDR1 and CDR2: DFQATT, SNEGSKA (reference sequence). This CDR3 region has 14 residues. CDR3 residues: CSALDVAGIEKLFF. CDR3 sequence (DNA): TGCAGTGCTCTCGATGTGGCAGGGATCGAAAAACTGTTTTTT.

Notes on this clonotype: A read error may explain this, as a much larger clone is one base away. The V call is TRBV7-3, the J call TRBJ1-2; no reliable D call. This CDR3 is 13 amino acids long. The V gene's germline CDR1 is SGHTA and CDR2 FQGTGA. Trimming pared 2 bases from V and 5 bases from J, leaving 9 bases between. CDR3 sequence: CASSLEEEYGYTF. In DNA, the CDR3 is TGTGCCAGCAGCTTAGAGGAGGAGTATGGCTACACCTTC.

V is TRBV30 and J is TRBJ2-7; 10 bases are a match to TRBD1. Germline values: CDR1 GTSNPN, CDR2 SVGIG (reference sequence). V shed 5 bases, J shed 7 bases, and the junction held 17 bases outside the gene matches. The CDR3 has 16 residues. The CDR3 protein is CAWGGGSGTGVREQYF. CDR3 DNA sequence: TGTGCCTGGGGGGGAGGCTCCGGGACAGGGGTTCGAGAGCAGTACTTC.

This clonotype came up many times. V and J are TRBV27 and TRBJ1-2, with a tentative D call TRBD1 (6 bases). CDR1 and CDR2 (germline): MNHEY, SMNVEV (reference sequence). Trimming stripped 5 bases from V and 4 bases from J, with 14 bases between. The CDR3 is 14 amino acids. CDR3 bases: TGTGCCAGCAGTCCCGACAGGTACTCCTATGGCTACACCTTC. Its protein is CASSPDRYSYGYTF.

Worth noting for this clonotype: This may arise from a read error, as a much more abundant clone is one base away. The V gene is TRBV10-3, the J gene TRBJ2-3; D is perhaps TRBD1 (6 bases). Between the trimmed V and J ends, which lost 6 bases and 6 bases, there was a span of 13 bases. CDR1 ENHRY and CDR2 SYGVKD come from the germline V gene. The CDR3 has 13 residues. In DNA, the CDR3 is TGTGCCATCAGGGCCCAGGGGCGGGATACGCAGTATTTT. Translated, it gives CAIRAQGRDTQYF.

In regard to this clonotype: A read error is likely here: a far larger clone is one base away. This chain joins TRBV7-9 and TRBJ2-7, with TRBD2 matching 10 bases. J gave up 4 bases and V 5 bases, and 14 bases lay outside the gene matches. This CDR3 comprises 17 residues. Per germline, CDR1 SEHNR and CDR2 FQNEAQ (reference sequence). CDR3 loop: CASSQNPQRGGLYEQYF. CDR3 DNA sequence: TGTGCCAGCAGCCAAAACCCGCAGCGGGGGGGCCTGTACGAGCAGTACTTC.

This clonotype has at least ten counts. V usage is TRBV20-1 and J usage is TRBJ2-3; 7 nucleotides agree with TRBD2. J was trimmed by 3 bases and V by 0 bases; bases with no gene match: 9. There are 16 residues in the CDR3. The germline CDR1 and CDR2 sequences are DFQATT and SNEGSKA (reference sequence). In DNA form, the CDR3 reads TGCAGTGCTAGAGATCCGGGCGGGAGAGCGACAGATACGCAGTATTTT. It is translated as CSARDPGGRATDTQYF.

In this sample, this clonotype turned up many times. Being one base from a much bigger clone, this may be a read error. This chain uses TRBV5-1 with TRBJ2-2; maybe TRBD2 (5 bases). Germline CDR1 SGHRS, CDR2 YFSETQ. The CDR3 totals 14 residues. This CDR3 is CASSLENNVGEPFF. CDR3 DNA sequence: TGCGCCAGCAGCTTGGAAAACAACGTCGGGGAGCCGTTTTTT.

Here the CDR3 reads CASSAAGPTICETQYF. DNA of the CDR3: TGTGCCAGCAGTGCCGCGGGGCCCACGATTTGTGAGACCCAGTACTTC. The chain uses TRBV2 and TRBJ2-5, with a weak D call TRBD2 (6 bases). Trimming took off 4 bases at V and 5 bases at J, with 20 bases between the two ends. The CDR3 sequence is 16 residues long. Germline V CDR1 and CDR2: SNHLY, FYNNEI.

This clonotype was seen at least ten times. The chain joins TRBV4-2 to TRBJ2-3; 8 positions agree with TRBD2. Looked up from germline, CDR1 is LGHNA and CDR2 is YNFKEQ. The junction had 8 bases not matched to a gene; V was cut back by 5 bases and J by 1 base. CDR3 length: 16 residues. The CDR3 sequence is CASSEQAGARTDTQYF. Here the CDR3 DNA reads TGTGCCAGCAGCGAACAAGCGGGGGCCCGCACAGATACGCAGTATTTT.

The chain uses TRBV7-2 and TRBJ2-7, with TRBD1 matching 9 bases. This CDR3 comprises 15 residues. V gave up 6 bases and J gave up 6 bases; unmatched junction bases: 12. Germline loops: CDR1 SGHTA, CDR2 FQGNSA. As DNA, the CDR3 is TGTGCCAGCAGACATTCCGGGACAGGGATAGGCGAGCAGTACTTC. It specifies CASRHSGTGIGEQYF.

In its sample, this clonotype was seen many times. The chain employs TRBV27 and TRBJ2-5; possible D gene TRBD2, 6 bases. CDR3 length: 15 amino acids. Trimming stripped 5 bases from V and 3 bases from J, with 16 bases between. Germline loops: CDR1 MNHEY, CDR2 SMNVEV (reference sequence). The CDR3 DNA follows: TGTGCCAGCAGTCGATACCGGGACTTAGAAGAGACCCAGTACTTC. Encoded protein: CASSRYRDLEETQYF.

The chain joins TRBV19 to TRBJ2-1; a weak D match, TRBD1 (6 bases). Germline V lookup: CDR1 LNHDA, CDR2 SQIVND (reference sequence). The CDR3 extends over 12 amino acids. Trimming removed 1 base from V and 8 bases from J, with 6 bases in between. The CDR3 protein is CASSIGGHEQFF. CDR3 nucleotide sequence: TGTGCCAGTAGTATAGGGGGGCATGAGCAGTTCTTC.

In its sample, this clonotype was seen many times. V and J are TRBV6-4 and TRBJ1-1, with 9 bases matching TRBD1. The CDR3 has 15 amino acids. CDR1 and CDR2 (germline): MRHNA, SNTAGT. The V segment lost 5 bases and the J segment 11 bases; nucleotides outside the gene matches: 15. In DNA form, the CDR3 reads TGTGCCAGCAGTTACCTGGGGACAGGGCCGCCCCGCGCTTTCTTT. Its translation: CASSYLGTGPPRAFF.

To note about this clonotype: A far larger clone is just one base off, so this is likely a read error. The chain combines TRBV6-1 with TRBJ2-3; no clear D. V lost 5 bases, J lost 0 bases, and 12 bases lay in between. Per germline, CDR1 MNHNS and CDR2 SASEGT. The CDR3 has 15 amino acids. The chain's CDR3 is CASSQQWASTDTQYF. Written as DNA, the CDR3 is TGTGCCAGCAGTCAACAGTGGGCTAGCACAGATACGCAGTATTTT.

This clonotype was counted many times. The V and J genes are TRBV6-2 or TRBV6-3 and TRBJ2-1, with D possibly TRBD2 on 7 matching bases. The CDR3 is 18 residues long. V lost 2 bases to trimming and J lost 8 bases, with 25 bases between them. Germline V lookup: CDR1 MNHEY, CDR2 SVGEGT. The CDR3 DNA sequence: TGTGCCAGCAGTTACGTTTTTTGGGGGGCTAGCGGAGGTGATGAGCAGTTCTTC. Translating gives CASSYVFWGASGGDEQFF.

This clonotype was seen ten or more times. The chain combines TRBV2 with TRBJ2-3; 7 bases agree with TRBD1. Germline lookup yields CDR1 SNHLY and CDR2 FYNNEI. The CDR3 covers 16 residues. J gave up 3 bases and V 11 bases, and 17 bases lay outside the gene matches. CDR3 coding DNA: TGTGCCGGCGTATATTTGACAGGGATAATAACAGATACGCAGTATTTT. It specifies CAGVYLTGIITDTQYF.

Sample share makes this clonotype medium-sized. The rearrangement links TRBV12-3 or TRBV12-4 to TRBJ2-1, with D perhaps given as TRBD1 or TRBD2 (5 bases each). CDR3 length equals 14 residues. V was clipped by 2 bases and J by 7 bases, with 12 bases between them. The CDR3 loop reads CASSLLGAFNEQFF. Here the CDR3 DNA reads TGTGCCAGCAGTTTACTCGGGGCCTTTAATGAGCAGTTCTTC.

The chain has TRBV6-2 or TRBV6-3 and TRBJ2-5, with TRBD1 identical over 8 bases. V dropped 5 bases and J dropped 11; count of bases not matched to a gene: 19. CDR1 is MNHEY, CDR2 SVGEGT, per germline. This CDR3 has 16 amino acids. The CDR3 DNA is TGTGCCAGCAGTGACCGACAGGGGCGAAATGCCTGGACACAGTACTTC. Its translation: CASSDRQGRNAWTQYF.

This clonotype is categorized as large. The chain joins TRBV15 to TRBJ1-2, with D possibly TRBD1 on 5 matching bases. There are 15 residues in the CDR3. The germline CDR1 and CDR2 sequences are LNHNV and YYDKDF (reference sequence). Trimming stripped 0 bases from V and 8 bases from J, with 16 bases between. CDR3 coding DNA: TGTGCCACCAGCAGAGATCTGATTGGAACAGGCGGCTACACCTTC. Its translation is CATSRDLIGTGGYTF.

In regard to this clonotype: It is likely a read error: a sequence one base away is far more abundant. The chain joins TRBV6-2 or TRBV6-3 to TRBJ2-7; D might be TRBD2 (6 bases). The ends were cut back, 5 bases at V and 3 bases at J, with 17 bases in the middle. The CDR3 contains 15 residues. CDR1 is MNHEY and CDR2 is SVGEGT in the germline V gene. The CDR3 loop is CASSEEEGSRYEQYF. CDR3 sequence (DNA): TGTGCCAGCAGTGAAGAGGAGGGGTCCCGCTACGAGCAGTACTTC.

This clonotype was recorded at least ten times. The V gene is TRBV19, the J gene TRBJ2-7; 11 nucleotides line up with TRBD2. Looked up from germline, CDR1 is LNHDA and CDR2 is SQIVND (reference sequence). V gave up 1 base and J gave up 1 base; unmatched junction bases: 12. The CDR3 contains 19 residues. CDR3 sequence reads: CASSIGTSGGYPSSYEQYF. For the CDR3, the DNA is TGTGCCAGTAGTATAGGAACTAGCGGGGGCTATCCGAGTTCCTACGAGCAGTACTTC.

This clonotype occurred many times. The rearrangement joins TRBV3-1 to TRBJ2-7; D uncertain. Germline assignment: CDR1 LGHDT and CDR2 YNNKEL (reference sequence). CDR3 length equals 14 residues. V was trimmed by 0 bases and J by 2 bases, leaving 8 bases between them. This CDR3 reads CASSQDPRAYEQYF. CDR3 coding DNA: TGTGCCAGCAGCCAAGATCCGAGAGCCTACGAGCAGTACTTC.